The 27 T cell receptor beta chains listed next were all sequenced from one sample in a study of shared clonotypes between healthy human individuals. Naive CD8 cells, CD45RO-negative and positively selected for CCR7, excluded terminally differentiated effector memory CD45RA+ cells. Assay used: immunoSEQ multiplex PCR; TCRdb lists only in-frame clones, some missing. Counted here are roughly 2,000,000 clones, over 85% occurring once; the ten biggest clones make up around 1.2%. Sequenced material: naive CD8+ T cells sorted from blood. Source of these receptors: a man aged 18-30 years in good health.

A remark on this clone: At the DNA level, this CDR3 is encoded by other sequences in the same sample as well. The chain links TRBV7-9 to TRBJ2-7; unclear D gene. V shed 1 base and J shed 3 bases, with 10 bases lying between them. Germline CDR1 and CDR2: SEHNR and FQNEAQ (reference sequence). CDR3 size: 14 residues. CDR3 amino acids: CASSLVGPYYEQYF. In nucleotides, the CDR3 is TGTGCCAGCAGCTTAGTGGGCCCTTACTACGAGCAGTACTTC.

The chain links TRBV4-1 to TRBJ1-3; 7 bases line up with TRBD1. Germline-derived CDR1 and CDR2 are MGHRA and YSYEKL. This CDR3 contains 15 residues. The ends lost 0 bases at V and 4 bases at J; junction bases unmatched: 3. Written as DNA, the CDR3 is TGCGCCAGCAGCCAAGAAAAGGGGGCAGGAAACACCATATATTTT. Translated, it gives CASSQEKGAGNTIYF.

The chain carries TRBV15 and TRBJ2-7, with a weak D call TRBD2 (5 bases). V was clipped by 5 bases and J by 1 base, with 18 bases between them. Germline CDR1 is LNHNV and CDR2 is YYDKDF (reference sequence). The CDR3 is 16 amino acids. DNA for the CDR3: TGTGCCACCAGCGAAGAAGTCAATGCGGGTTCCTACGAGCAGTACTTC. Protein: CATSEEVNAGSYEQYF.

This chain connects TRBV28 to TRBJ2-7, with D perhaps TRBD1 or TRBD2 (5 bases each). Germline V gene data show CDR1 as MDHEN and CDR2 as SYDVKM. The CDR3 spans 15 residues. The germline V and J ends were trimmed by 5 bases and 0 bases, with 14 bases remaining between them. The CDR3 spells CASSARGPSSYEQYF. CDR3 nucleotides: TGTGCCAGCAGTGCCCGGGGCCCGAGCTCCTACGAGCAGTACTTC.

The DNA of the CDR3 is TGTGCCAGCAGCAGACCGGCCGAGGTAGCTTTCTTT. It codes for CASSRPAEVAFF. V usage is TRBV7-2 and J usage is TRBJ1-1; D unclear. Germline V CDR1 and CDR2: SGHTA, FQGNSA. The CDR3 spans 12 residues. The V end was cut by 5 bases, the J end by 10 bases, with 14 bases between.

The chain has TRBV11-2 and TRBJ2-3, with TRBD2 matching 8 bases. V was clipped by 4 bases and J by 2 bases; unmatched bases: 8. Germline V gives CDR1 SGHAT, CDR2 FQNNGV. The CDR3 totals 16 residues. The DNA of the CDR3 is TGTGCCAGCAGCTCGGCAGCGGGGGCCTTCACAGATACGCAGTATTTT. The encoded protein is CASSSAAGAFTDTQYF.

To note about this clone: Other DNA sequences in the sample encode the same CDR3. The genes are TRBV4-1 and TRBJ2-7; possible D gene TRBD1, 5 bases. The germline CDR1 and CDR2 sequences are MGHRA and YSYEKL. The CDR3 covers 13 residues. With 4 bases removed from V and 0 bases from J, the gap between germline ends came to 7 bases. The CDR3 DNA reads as TGCGCCAGCAGCCCCAGGGACTCCTACGAGCAGTACTTC. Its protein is CASSPRDSYEQYF.

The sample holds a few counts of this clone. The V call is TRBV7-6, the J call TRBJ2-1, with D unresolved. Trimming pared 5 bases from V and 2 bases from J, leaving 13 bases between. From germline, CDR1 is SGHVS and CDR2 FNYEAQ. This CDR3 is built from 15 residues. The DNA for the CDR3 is TGTGCCAGCAGCCTCTTACCGGCCCCCTACAATGAGCAGTTCTTC. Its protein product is CASSLLPAPYNEQFF.

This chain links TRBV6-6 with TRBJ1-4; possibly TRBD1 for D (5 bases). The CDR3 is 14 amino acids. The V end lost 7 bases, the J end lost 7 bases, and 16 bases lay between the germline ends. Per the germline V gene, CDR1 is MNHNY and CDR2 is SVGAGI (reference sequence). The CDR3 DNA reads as TGTGCCAGCAAGCTTGGAGGGGAGCCTGAAAAACTGTTTTTT. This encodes CASKLGGEPEKLFF.

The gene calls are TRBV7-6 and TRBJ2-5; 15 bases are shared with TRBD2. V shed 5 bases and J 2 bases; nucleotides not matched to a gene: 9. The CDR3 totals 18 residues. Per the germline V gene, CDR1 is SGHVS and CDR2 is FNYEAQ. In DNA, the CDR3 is TGTGCCAGCAGCCAAGGACTAGCGGGAGGGCCTGGGCAAGAGACCCAGTACTTC. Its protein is CASSQGLAGGPGQETQYF.

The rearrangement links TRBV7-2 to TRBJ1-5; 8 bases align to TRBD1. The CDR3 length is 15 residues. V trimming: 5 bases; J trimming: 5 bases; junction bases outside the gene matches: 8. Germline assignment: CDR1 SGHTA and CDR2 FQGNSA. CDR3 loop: CASSPYPGGYQPQHF. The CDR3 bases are TGTGCCAGCAGCCCATATCCAGGGGGCTATCAGCCCCAGCATTTT. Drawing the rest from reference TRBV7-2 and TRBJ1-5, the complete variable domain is GAGVSQSPSNKVTEKGKDVELRCDPISGHTALYWYRQSLGQGLEFLIYFQGNSAPDKSGLPSDRFSAERTGGSVSTLTIQRTQQEDSAVYLCASSPYPGGYQPQHFGDGTRLSIL.

The CDR3 protein is CASSVGARWDRGTDTQYF. The CDR3 DNA reads TGTGCCAGCAGCGTAGGGGCAAGGTGGGACAGGGGCACAGATACGCAGTATTTT. The rearrangement joins TRBV9 to TRBJ2-3, with 9 bases that match TRBD1. With 0 bases clipped from V and 1 base from J, the junction kept 9 bases outside the gene matches. Per germline, CDR1 SGDLS and CDR2 YYNGEE. The CDR3 extends over 18 amino acids. Looking up the rest from reference TRBV9 and TRBJ2-3 gives the full variable domain: DSGVTQTPKHLITATGQRVTLRCSPRSGDLSVYWYQQSLDQGLQFLIQYYNGEERAKGNILERFSAQQFPDLHSELNLSSLELGDSALYFCASSVGARWDRGTDTQYFGPGTRLTVL.

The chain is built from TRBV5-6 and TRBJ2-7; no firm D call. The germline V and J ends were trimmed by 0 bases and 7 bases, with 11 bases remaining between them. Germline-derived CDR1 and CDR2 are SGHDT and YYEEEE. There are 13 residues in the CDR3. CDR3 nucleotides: TGTGCCAGCAGCTTGGAAGGCAGTCAAGAGCAGTACTTC. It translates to CASSLEGSQEQYF.

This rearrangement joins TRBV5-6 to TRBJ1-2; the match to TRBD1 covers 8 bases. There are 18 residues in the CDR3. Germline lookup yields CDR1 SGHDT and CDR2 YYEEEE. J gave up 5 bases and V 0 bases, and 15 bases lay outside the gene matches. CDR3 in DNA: TGTGCCAGCAGCTTGGAACCGACAGGGGCTGGGGGAGAATATGGCTACACCTTC. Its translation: CASSLEPTGAGGEYGYTF.

CDR3 amino acids: CASMRTDTQYF. Written as DNA, the CDR3 is TGTGCCAGCATGAGGACAGATACGCAGTATTTT. The chain joins TRBV2 to TRBJ2-3; no clear D. Germline CDR1 and CDR2: SNHLY and FYNNEI. The CDR3 spans 11 residues. V was shortened by 7 bases and J by 3 bases, with 5 bases between the two germline ends.

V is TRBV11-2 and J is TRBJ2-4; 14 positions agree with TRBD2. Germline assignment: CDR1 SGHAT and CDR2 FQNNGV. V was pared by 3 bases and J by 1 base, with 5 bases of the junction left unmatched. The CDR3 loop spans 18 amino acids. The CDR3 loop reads CASSFGTSGRGAKNIQYF. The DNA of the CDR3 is TGTGCCAGCAGCTTTGGGACTAGCGGGAGAGGGGCCAAAAACATTCAGTACTTC.

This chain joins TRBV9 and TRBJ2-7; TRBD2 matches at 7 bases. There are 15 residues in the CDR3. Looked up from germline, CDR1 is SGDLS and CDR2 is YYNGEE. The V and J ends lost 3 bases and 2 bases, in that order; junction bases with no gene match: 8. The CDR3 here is CASSASGLHTYEQYF. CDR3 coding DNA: TGTGCCAGCAGCGCTTCGGGACTACATACCTACGAGCAGTACTTC.

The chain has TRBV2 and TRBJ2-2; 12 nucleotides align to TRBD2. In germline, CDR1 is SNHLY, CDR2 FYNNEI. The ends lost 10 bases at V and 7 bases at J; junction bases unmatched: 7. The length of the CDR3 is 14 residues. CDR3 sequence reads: CATLAGGPIGELFF. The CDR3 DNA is TGTGCCACCCTAGCGGGGGGGCCGATCGGGGAGCTGTTTTTT.

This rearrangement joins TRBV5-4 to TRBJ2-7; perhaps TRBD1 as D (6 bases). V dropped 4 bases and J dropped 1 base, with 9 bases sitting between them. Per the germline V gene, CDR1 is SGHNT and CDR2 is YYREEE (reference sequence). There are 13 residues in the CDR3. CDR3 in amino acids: CASSQDRSYEQYF. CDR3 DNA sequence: TGTGCCAGCAGCCAAGACAGGTCCTACGAGCAGTACTTC.

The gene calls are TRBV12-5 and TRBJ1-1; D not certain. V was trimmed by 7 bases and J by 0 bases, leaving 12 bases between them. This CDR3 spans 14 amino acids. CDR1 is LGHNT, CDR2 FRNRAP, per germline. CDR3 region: CASALSTLNTEAFF. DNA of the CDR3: TGTGCTAGTGCTCTGAGTACGTTGAACACTGAAGCTTTCTTT.

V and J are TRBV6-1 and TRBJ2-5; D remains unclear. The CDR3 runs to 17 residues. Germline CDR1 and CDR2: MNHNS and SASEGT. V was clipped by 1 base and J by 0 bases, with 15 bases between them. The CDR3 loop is CASSEEPINRYQETQYF. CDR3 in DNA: TGTGCCAGCAGTGAAGAACCGATAAACAGATACCAAGAGACCCAGTACTTC.

CDR3 in amino acids: CATKFRPELQETQYF. The CDR3 coding sequence is TGTGCCACCAAGTTTAGGCCGGAACTGCAGGAGACCCAGTACTTC. The chain recombines TRBV28 with TRBJ2-5; no clear D gene. The CDR3 length is 15 residues. The germline V gene encodes CDR1 MDHEN and CDR2 SYDVKM. With 10 bases removed from V and 5 bases from J, the gap between germline ends came to 23 bases.

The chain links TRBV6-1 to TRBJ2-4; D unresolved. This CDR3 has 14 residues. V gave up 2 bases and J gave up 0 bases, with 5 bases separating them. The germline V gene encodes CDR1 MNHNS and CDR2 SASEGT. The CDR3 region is CASSEMLAKNIQYF. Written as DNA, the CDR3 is TGTGCCAGCAGTGAAATGCTAGCCAAAAACATTCAGTACTTC.

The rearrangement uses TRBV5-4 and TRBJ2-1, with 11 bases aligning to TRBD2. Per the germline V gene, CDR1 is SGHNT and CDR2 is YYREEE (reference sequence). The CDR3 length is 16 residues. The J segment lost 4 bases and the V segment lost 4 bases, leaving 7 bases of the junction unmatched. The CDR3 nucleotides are TGTGCCAGCAGCGTAATAGCGGGGGGGAAATACAATGAGCAGTTCTTC. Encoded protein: CASSVIAGGKYNEQFF.

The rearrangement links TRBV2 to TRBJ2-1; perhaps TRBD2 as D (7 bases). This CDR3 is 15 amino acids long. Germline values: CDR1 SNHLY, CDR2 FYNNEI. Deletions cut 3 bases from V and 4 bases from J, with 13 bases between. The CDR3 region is CASSESGGAYNEQFF. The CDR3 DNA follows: TGTGCCAGCAGTGAGAGTGGGGGGGCTTACAATGAGCAGTTCTTC.

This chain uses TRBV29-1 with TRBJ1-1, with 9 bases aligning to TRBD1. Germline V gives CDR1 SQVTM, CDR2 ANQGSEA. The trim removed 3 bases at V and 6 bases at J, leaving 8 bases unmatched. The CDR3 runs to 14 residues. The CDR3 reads CSVDLDRGQAEAFF. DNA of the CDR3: TGCAGCGTTGATTTGGACAGGGGTCAAGCTGAAGCTTTCTTT.

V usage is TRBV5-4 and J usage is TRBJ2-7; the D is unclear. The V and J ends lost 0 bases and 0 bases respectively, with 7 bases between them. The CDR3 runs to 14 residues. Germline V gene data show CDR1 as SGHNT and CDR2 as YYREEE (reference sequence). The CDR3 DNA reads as TGTGCCAGCAGCTTGGAGTATAGCTCCTACGAGCAGTACTTC. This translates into CASSLEYSSYEQYF.